A single T cell receptor beta chain is shown here with its context. Its antigen is not known. These data come from a study of siplizumab effects on memory and regulatory T cells. Whole-study findings and limits: Siplizumab significantly decreased alloreactive sequences from unstimulated CD4+ memory cells.

Germline trimming cut 5 bases from V and 8 bases from J; bases unmatched to any gene: 10. The CDR3 runs 14 residues. The germline CDR1 and CDR2 sequences are SNHLY and FYNNEI. The data were produced by immunoSEQ multiplex PCR, yet TCRdb's version contains in-frame clones alone and is incomplete. This table holds 70,000 to 95,000 clones, roughly 96% found once. This sequence originates from a human donor in good health. The sequenced sample consisted of naive CD4+ T cells sorted from blood. The chain links TRBV2 to TRBJ1-2; 8 bases map to TRBD1. The CDR3 sequence: CASSPGGALDGYTF. CDR3 sequence (DNA): TGTGCCAGCAGTCCAGGGGGCGCGTTAGACGGCTACACCTTC.